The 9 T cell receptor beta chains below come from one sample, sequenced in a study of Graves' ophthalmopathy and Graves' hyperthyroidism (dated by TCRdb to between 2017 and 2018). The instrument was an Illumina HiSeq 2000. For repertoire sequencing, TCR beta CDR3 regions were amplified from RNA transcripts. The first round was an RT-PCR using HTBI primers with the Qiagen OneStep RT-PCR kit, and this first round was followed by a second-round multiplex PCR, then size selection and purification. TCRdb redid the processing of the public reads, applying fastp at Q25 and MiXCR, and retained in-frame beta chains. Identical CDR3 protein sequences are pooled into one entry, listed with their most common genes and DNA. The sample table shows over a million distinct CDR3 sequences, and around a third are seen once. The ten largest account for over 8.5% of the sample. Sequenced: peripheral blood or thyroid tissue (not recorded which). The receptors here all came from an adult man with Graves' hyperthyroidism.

In nucleotides, the CDR3 is TGTGCCAGCAGCTTAGGGGGCCAGTACTTC. Translated: CASSLGGQYF. This chain links TRBV7-2 with TRBJ2-5; D ambiguous. The CDR3 sequence is 10 residues long. The V end lost 1 base, the J end lost 10 bases, and 4 bases lay between the germline ends. The germline CDR1 and CDR2 sequences are SGHTA and FQGNSA.

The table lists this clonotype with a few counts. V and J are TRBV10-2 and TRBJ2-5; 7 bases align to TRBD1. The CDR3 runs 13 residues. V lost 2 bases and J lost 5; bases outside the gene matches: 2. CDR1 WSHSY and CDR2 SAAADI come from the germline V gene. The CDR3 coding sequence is TGCGCCAGCAGTGAGACAGGGGTTGAGACCCAGTACTTC. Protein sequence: CASSETGVETQYF.

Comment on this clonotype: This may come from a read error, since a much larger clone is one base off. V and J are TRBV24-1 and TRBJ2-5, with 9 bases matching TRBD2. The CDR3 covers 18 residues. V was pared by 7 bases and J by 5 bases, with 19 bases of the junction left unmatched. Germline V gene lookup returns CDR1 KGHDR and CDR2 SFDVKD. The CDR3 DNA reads TGTGCCACCAGCCCCGAGGCTCGCGGGAGGGTACGAGCGGAGACCCAGTACTTC. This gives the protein CATSPEARGRVRAETQYF.

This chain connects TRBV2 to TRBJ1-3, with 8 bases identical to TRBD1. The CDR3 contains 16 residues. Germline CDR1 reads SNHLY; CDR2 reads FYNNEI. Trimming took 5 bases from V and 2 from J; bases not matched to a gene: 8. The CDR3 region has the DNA TGTGCCAGCAGTACCGAGACAGGGGTTGCTGGAAACACCATATATTTT. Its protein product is CASSTETGVAGNTIYF.

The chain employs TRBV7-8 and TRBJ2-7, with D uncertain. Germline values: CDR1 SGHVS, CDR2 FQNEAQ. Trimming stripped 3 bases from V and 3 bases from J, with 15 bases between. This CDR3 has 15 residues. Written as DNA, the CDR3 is TGTGCCAGCAGCTTCTCTGGACCTAGGAACTACGAGCAGTACTTC. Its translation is CASSFSGPRNYEQYF.

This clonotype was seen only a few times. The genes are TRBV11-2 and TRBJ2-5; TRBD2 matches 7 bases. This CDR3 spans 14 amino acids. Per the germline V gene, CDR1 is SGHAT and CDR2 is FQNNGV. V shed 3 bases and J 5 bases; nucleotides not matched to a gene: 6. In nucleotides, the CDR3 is TGTGCCAGCAGCTTTAGAGCGGGAAGGGAGACCCAGTACTTC. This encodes CASSFRAGRETQYF.

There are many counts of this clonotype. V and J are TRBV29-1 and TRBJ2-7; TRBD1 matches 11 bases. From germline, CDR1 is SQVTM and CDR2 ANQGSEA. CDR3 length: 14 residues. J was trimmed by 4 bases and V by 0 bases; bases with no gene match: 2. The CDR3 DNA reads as TGCAGCGTTGAAGAGGACAGGGGGCGGTACGAGCAGTACTTC. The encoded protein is CSVEEDRGRYEQYF.

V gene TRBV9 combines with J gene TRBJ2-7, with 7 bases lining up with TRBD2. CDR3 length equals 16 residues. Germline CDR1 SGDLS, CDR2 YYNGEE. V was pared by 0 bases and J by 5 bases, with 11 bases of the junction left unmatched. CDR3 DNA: TGTGCCAGCAGCGTAGCTGCTGGCGGGGGTTCGGACGAGCAGTACTTC. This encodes CASSVAAGGGSDEQYF. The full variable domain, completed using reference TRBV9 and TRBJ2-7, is DSGVTQTPKHLITATGQRVTLRCSPRSGDLSVYWYQQSLDQGLQFLIQYYNGEERAKGNILERFSAQQFPDLHSELNLSSLELGDSALYFCASSVAAGGGSDEQYFGPGTRLTVT.

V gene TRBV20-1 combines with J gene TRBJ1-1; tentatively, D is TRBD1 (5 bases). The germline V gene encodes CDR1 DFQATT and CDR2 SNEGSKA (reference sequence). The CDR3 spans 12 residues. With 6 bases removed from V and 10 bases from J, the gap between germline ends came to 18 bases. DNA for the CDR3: TGCAGTGCCGCAGATCGCGGGGCTCGAGCTTTCTTT. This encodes CSAADRGARAFF.